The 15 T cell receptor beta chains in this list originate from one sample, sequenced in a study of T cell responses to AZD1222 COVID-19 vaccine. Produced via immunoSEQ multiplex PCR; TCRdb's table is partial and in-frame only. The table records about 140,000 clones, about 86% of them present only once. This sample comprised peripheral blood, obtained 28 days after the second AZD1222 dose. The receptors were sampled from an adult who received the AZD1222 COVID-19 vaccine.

The CDR3 here is CAWSAGEHGGSQPQHF. The CDR3 coding sequence is TGTGCCTGGAGTGCGGGGGAACATGGTGGGAGCCAGCCCCAGCATTTT. This rearrangement joins TRBV30 to TRBJ1-5, with D maybe TRBD1 (5 bases). Germline CDR1 and CDR2: GTSNPN and SVGIG (reference sequence). The CDR3 is made up of 16 amino acids. Trimming pared 1 base from V and 7 bases from J, leaving 20 bases between.

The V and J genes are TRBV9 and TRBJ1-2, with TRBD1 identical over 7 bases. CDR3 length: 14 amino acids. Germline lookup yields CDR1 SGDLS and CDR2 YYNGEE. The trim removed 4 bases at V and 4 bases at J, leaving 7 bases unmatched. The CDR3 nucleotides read TGTGCCAGCAGCCCCCGGGACAGCTCCTATGGCTACACCTTC. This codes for CASSPRDSSYGYTF.

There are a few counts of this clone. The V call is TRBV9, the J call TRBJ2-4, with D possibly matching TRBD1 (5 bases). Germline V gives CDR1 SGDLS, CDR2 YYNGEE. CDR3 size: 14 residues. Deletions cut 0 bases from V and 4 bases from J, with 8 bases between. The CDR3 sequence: CASSVGQPKNIQYF. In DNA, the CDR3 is TGTGCCAGCAGCGTAGGACAGCCGAAAAACATTCAGTACTTC.

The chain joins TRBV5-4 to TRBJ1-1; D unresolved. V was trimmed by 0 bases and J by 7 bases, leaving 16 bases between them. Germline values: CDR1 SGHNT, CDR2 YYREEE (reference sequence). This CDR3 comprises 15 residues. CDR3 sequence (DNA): TGTGCCAGCAGCTTGGAAGTAGGGTTATATGGTGAAGCTTTCTTT. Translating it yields CASSLEVGLYGEAFF.

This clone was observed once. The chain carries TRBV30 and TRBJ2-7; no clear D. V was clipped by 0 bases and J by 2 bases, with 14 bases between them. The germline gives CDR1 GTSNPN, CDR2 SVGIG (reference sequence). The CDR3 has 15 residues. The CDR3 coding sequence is TGTGCCTGGAGTGTAAACCTTCCCCCTACCTACGAGCAGTACTTC. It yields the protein CAWSVNLPPTYEQYF.

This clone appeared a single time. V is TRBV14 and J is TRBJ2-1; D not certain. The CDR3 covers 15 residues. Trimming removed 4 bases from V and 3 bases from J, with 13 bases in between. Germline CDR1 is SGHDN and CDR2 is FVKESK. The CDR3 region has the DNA TGTGCCAGCAGCCCCGGCCTGCTGCGCTACAATGAGCAGTTCTTC. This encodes CASSPGLLRYNEQFF.

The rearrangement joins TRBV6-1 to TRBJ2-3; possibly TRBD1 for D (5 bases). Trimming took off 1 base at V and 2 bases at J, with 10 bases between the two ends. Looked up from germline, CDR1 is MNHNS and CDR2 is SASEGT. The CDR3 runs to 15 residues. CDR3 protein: CASSEGRANTDTQYF. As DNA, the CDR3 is TGTGCCAGCAGTGAAGGCAGGGCAAACACAGATACGCAGTATTTT.

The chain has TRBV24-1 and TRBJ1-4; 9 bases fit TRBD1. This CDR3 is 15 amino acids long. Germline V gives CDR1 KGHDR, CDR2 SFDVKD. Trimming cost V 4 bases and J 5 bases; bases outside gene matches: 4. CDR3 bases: TGTGCCACCAGTGAGGGGGGACAGGGCAATGAAAAACTGTTTTTT. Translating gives CATSEGGQGNEKLFF.

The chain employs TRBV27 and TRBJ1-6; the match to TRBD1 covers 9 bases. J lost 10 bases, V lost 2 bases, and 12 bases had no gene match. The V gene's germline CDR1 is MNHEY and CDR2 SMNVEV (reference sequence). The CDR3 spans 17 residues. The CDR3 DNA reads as TGTGCCAGCAGTTTACTGGGACAGGGAATCGGCGGGTCACCCCTCCACTTT. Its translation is CASSLLGQGIGGSPLHF.

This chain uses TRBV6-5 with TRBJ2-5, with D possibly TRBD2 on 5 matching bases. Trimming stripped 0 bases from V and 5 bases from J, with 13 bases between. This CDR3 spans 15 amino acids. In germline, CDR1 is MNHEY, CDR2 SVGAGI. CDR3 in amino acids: CASSYSARSGETQYF. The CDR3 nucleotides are TGTGCCAGCAGTTACTCAGCTAGGAGCGGCGAGACCCAGTACTTC.

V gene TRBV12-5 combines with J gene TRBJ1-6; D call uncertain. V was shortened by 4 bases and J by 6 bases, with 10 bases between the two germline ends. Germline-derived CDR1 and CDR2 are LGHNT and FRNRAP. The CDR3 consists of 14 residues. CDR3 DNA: TGTGCTAGTGGTTCGGATGGTGGTAATTCACCCCTCCACTTT. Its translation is CASGSDGGNSPLHF.

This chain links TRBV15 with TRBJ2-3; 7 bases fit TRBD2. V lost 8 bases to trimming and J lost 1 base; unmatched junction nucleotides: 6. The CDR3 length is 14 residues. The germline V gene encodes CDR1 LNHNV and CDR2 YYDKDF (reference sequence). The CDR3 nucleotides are TGTGCCACCCGACGGGCGGGAGGCACAGATACGCAGTATTTT. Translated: CATRRAGGTDTQYF.

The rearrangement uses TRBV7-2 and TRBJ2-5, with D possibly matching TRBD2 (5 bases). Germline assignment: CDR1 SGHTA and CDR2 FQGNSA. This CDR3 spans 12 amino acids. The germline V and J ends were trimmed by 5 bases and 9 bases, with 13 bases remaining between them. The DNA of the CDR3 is TGTGCCAGCAGCCTCGACACGGAGGCCCAGTACTTC. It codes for CASSLDTEAQYF.

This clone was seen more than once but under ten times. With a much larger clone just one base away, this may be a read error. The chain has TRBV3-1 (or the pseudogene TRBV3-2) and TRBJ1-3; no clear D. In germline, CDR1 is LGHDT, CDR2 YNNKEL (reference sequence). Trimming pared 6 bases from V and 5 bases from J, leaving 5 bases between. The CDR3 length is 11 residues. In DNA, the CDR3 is TGTGCCAGCAGTTTTAGAAACACCATATATTTT. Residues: CASSFRNTIYF.

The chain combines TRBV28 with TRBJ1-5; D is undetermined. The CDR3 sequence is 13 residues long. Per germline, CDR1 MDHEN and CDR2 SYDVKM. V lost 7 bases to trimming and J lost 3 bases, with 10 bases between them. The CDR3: CASTLSPNQPQHF. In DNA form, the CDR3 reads TGTGCCAGCACCTTGTCGCCCAATCAGCCCCAGCATTTT.